This passage covers 8 T cell receptor beta chains from one sample sequenced in a study of response to subunit inactivated influenza vaccine. TCRdb used MiXCR to reprocess the RT-PCR reads, holding one entry per CDR3 protein. The sample lists a few hundred thousand distinct CDR3 sequences, roughly 15% occurring once. The source material was PBMCs from blood, sampled 11 to 12 days after vaccination. Receptors originate from a man between 45 and 60 years old who received an inactivated influenza vaccine.

This clonotype was picked up a small number of times. The rearrangement links TRBV12-3 or TRBV12-4 to TRBJ1-1, with D unresolved. Trimming pared 1 base from V and 13 bases from J, leaving 4 bases between. The CDR3 covers 9 residues. CDR3 residues: CASSLEGFF. For the CDR3, the DNA is TGTGCCAGCAGTTTAGAGGGTTTCTTT.

This clonotype was observed a few times. The chain couples TRBV6-2 or TRBV6-3 to TRBJ2-7, with 10 positions matching TRBD2. CDR3 length: 15 residues. V dropped 2 bases and J dropped 3; count of bases not matched to a gene: 4. Germline CDR1 and CDR2: MNHEY and SVGEGT. The CDR3 protein is CASSYQTSGIYEQYF. CDR3 coding DNA: TGTGCCAGCAGTTACCAAACTAGCGGGATCTACGAGCAGTACTTC.

This clonotype came up many times. The chain uses TRBV20-1 and TRBJ1-2; the D is unclear. Between the trimmed V and J ends, which lost 0 bases and 6 bases, there was a span of 2 bases. The CDR3 is 10 amino acids. Germline-derived CDR1 and CDR2 are DFQATT and SNEGSKA (reference sequence). The CDR3 is CSARDNGYTF. In DNA, the CDR3 is TGCAGTGCTAGAGATAATGGCTACACCTTC.

The sample holds many counts of this clonotype. The CDR3 protein is CASSQDSGRASEQYF. The CDR3 DNA is TGTGCCAGCAGCCAAGATAGCGGGAGGGCCTCCGAGCAGTACTTC. The chain couples TRBV3-1 to TRBJ2-7, with 11 bases identical to TRBD2. The CDR3 covers 15 residues. Germline V CDR1 and CDR2: LGHDT, YNNKEL (reference sequence). Unmatched junction bases numbered 4, after V lost 0 bases and J lost 6 bases.

The chain is built from TRBV3-1 and TRBJ2-7; D uncertain. Germline V gene data show CDR1 as LGHDT and CDR2 as YNNKEL (reference sequence). CDR3 length: 16 amino acids. V gave up 1 base and J gave up 0 bases, with 13 bases separating them. CDR3 in amino acids: CASSQGFRGYSYEQYF. The CDR3 region has the DNA TGTGCCAGCAGCCAAGGGTTCAGAGGATACTCCTACGAGCAGTACTTC.

Only a few counts were recorded for this clonotype. The CDR3 DNA reads TGTGCCACCGAGAGACTAGCGGGGATGAACACCGGGGAGCTGTTTTTT. This codes for CATERLAGMNTGELFF. V gene TRBV10-3 combines with J gene TRBJ2-2, with 11 nucleotides matching TRBD2. The CDR3 runs 16 residues. Germline-derived CDR1 and CDR2 are ENHRY and SYGVKD. The V and J ends lost 10 bases and 1 base, in that order; junction bases with no gene match: 8.

This clonotype was picked up a small number of times. The V and J genes are TRBV20-1 and TRBJ2-3; 12 bases line up with TRBD2. CDR1 DFQATT and CDR2 SNEGSKA come from the germline V gene (reference sequence). Trimming cost V 5 bases and J 4 bases; bases outside gene matches: 7. CDR3 length: 15 residues. DNA for the CDR3: TGCAGTGCTCTTACTAGCGGGAGGTTTGCAGATACGCAGTATTTT. Its protein is CSALTSGRFADTQYF.

This clonotype came up a few times. The chain combines TRBV6-2 or TRBV6-3 with TRBJ2-1, with D perhaps being TRBD1 or TRBD2 (5 bases each). The CDR3 is made up of 14 amino acids. V was clipped by 2 bases and J by 7 bases, with 12 bases between them. CDR1 and CDR2 (germline): MNHEY, SVGEGT. The DNA for the CDR3 is TGTGCCAGCAGTTACGGGGGTAGTCGTAATGAGCAGTTCTTC. Translating it yields CASSYGGSRNEQFF.